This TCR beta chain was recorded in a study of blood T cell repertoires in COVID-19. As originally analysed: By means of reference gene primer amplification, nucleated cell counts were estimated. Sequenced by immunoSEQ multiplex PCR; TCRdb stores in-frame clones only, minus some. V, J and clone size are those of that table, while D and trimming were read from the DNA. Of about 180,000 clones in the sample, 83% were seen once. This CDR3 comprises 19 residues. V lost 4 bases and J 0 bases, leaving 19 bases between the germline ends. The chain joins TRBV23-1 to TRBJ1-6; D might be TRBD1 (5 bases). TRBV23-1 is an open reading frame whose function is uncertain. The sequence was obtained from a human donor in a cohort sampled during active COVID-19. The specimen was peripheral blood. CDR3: CASSPPLGRVSSYNSPLHF. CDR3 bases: TGCGCCAGCAGTCCTCCCCTCGGCAGGGTGAGCTCCTATAATTCACCCCTCCACTTT.